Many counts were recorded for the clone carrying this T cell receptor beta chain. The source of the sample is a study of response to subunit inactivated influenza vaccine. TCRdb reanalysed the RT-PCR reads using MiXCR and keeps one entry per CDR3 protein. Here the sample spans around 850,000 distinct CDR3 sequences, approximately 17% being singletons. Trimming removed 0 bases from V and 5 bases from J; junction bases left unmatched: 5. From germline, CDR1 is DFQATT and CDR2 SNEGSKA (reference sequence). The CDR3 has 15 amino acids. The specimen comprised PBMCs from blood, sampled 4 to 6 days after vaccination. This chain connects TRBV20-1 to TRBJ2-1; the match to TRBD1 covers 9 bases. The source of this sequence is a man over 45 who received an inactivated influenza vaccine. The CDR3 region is CSARDGTGFNNEQFF. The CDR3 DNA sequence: TGCAGTGCTAGAGACGGGACAGGGTTTAACAATGAGCAGTTCTTC.